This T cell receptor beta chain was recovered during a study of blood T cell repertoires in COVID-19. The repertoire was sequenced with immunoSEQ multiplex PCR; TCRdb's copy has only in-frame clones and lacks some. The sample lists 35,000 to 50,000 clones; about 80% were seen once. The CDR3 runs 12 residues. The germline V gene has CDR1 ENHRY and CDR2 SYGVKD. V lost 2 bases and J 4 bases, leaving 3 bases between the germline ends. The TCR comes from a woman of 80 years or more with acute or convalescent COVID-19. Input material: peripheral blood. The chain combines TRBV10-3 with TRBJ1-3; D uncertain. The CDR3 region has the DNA TGTGCCATCAGTGAGCCAGGAAACACCATATATTTT. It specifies CAISEPGNTIYF.